This T cell receptor (beta chain) was sequenced during a study of technical replicates of blood from a few donors. The assay was immunoSEQ multiplex PCR, and TCRdb's table has in-frame clones only and misses some. The sample carries more than 65,000 clones, roughly 92% recorded once. Germline assignment: CDR1 SGHRS and CDR2 YFSETQ. V dropped 1 base and J dropped 1; count of bases not matched to a gene: 0. This CDR3 contains 15 residues. This receptor was taken from a human donor in good health. The V and J genes are TRBV5-1 and TRBJ2-2; 8 bases match TRBD2. Specimen: T cells isolated from PBMCs. The CDR3 nucleotides are TGCGCCAGCAGCTTGCGGGAGGGGAACACCGGGGAGCTGTTTTTT. It specifies CASSLREGNTGELFF.